These 25 T cell receptor beta chains were all obtained from the same sample, sequenced in a study of response to subunit inactivated influenza vaccine. One entry per CDR3 protein, called by TCRdb with MiXCR from the RT-PCR reads. Among about 240,000 distinct CDR3 sequences listed, more than 10% were seen once. The material sequenced was non-naive T cells sorted from PBMCs, taken roughly 15 days before vaccination. These receptors all come from a man aged 45 to 65 who received an inactivated influenza vaccine.

There are many counts of this clonotype. The chain's CDR3 is CASSSDRQETQYF. CDR3 nucleotides: TGTGCCAGCAGCTCGGACAGACAAGAGACCCAGTACTTC. V usage is TRBV7-2 and J usage is TRBJ2-5, with D possibly being TRBD1 (6 bases). Per germline, CDR1 SGHTA and CDR2 FQGNSA. V was pared by 4 bases and J by 2 bases, with 8 bases between. CDR3 length equals 13 residues.

Only a few counts were recorded for this clonotype. V and J are TRBV25-1 and TRBJ2-3; no clear D. CDR1 and CDR2 (germline): MGHDK, SYGVNS. Trimming pared 0 bases from V and 0 bases from J, leaving 7 bases between. The CDR3 loop spans 15 amino acids. Here the CDR3 DNA reads TGTGCCAGCAGTGAATATATCCGGAGCACAGATACGCAGTATTTT. This codes for CASSEYIRSTDTQYF.

The V call is TRBV7-9, the J call TRBJ1-4, with no clear D. Germline V gene lookup returns CDR1 SEHNR and CDR2 FQNEAQ (reference sequence). The CDR3 length is 14 residues. Trimming removed 1 base at V and 5 bases at J, with 8 bases between. This CDR3 reads CASSLVAVNEKLFF. CDR3 nucleotides: TGTGCCAGCAGCTTAGTCGCAGTCAATGAAAAACTGTTTTTT.

With regard to this clonotype: This may stem from a read error, because a much larger clone lies one nucleotide away. This sequence joins TRBV5-6 and TRBJ2-2, with TRBD2 matching 11 bases. The V and J ends lost 6 bases and 4 bases, in that order; junction bases with no gene match: 8. CDR1 and CDR2 from the germline V gene are SGHDT and YYEEEE. This CDR3 comprises 16 residues. This CDR3 reads CASIYRTSGPTGELFF. As DNA, the CDR3 is TGTGCCAGCATCTATCGGACTAGCGGGCCCACCGGGGAGCTGTTTTTT.

This clonotype occurred a few times. V gene TRBV5-1 combines with J gene TRBJ2-5; tentative D call: TRBD2 (6 bases). Germline CDR1 and CDR2: SGHRS and YFSETQ. The CDR3 is 13 residues long. Trimming removed 4 bases from V and 5 bases from J, with 12 bases in between. The CDR3 here is CASSQGRGETQYF. Here the CDR3 DNA reads TGCGCCAGCAGCCAGGGCCGGGGGGAGACCCAGTACTTC.

This clonotype was seen more than once but under ten times. The chain employs TRBV28 and TRBJ1-2; 8 positions match TRBD1. The CDR3 has 15 residues. Germline values: CDR1 MDHEN, CDR2 SYDVKM. Trimming at V came to 6 bases and at J to 1 base, leaving 7 bases not matched to a gene. In DNA, the CDR3 is TGTGCCAGCAGATATGAGGACAGGGATAACTATGGCTACACCTTC. This sequence encodes CASRYEDRDNYGYTF.

V and J are TRBV19 and TRBJ1-5; weak D call: TRBD1 (6 bases). CDR3 length: 17 residues. V lost 7 bases and J 0 bases, leaving 19 bases between the germline ends. Germline CDR1 reads LNHDA; CDR2 reads SQIVND (reference sequence). CDR3 residues: CASTLTAAGDSNQPQHF. The CDR3 coding sequence is TGTGCCAGTACCCTCACGGCGGCAGGGGATAGCAATCAGCCCCAGCATTTT.

Many counts were recorded for this clonotype. The chain is built from TRBV20-1 and TRBJ2-5, with unresolved D. This CDR3 contains 11 residues. With 6 bases removed from V and 4 bases from J, the gap between germline ends came to 9 bases. Per the germline V gene, CDR1 is DFQATT and CDR2 is SNEGSKA (reference sequence). The CDR3 DNA is TGCAGTGCCCTGCGCGGAGAGACCCAGTACTTC. Translated: CSALRGETQYF.

This clonotype came up a few times. The J gene is TRBJ1-1, the V gene TRBV6-5; D not certain. The germline V gene has CDR1 MNHEY and CDR2 SVGAGI. This CDR3 is 13 amino acids long. V shed 2 bases and J shed 0 bases, with 4 bases lying between them. As DNA, the CDR3 is TGTGCCAGCAGTTACGAGGTGAACACTGAAGCTTTCTTT. This encodes CASSYEVNTEAFF.

This clonotype has more than one count but fewer than ten. The CDR3: CASGQDRRNTEAFF. In DNA form, the CDR3 reads TGCGCCAGCGGCCAGGACAGGAGGAACACTGAAGCTTTCTTT. V gene TRBV5-1 combines with J gene TRBJ1-1; 7 bases are a match to TRBD1. V trimming: 7 bases; J trimming: 1 base; junction bases outside the gene matches: 7. This CDR3 contains 14 residues. The germline V gene encodes CDR1 SGHRS and CDR2 YFSETQ.

This clonotype was seen a handful of times. V is TRBV27 and J is TRBJ2-7; D gene ambiguous. CDR3 size: 14 residues. Per germline, CDR1 MNHEY and CDR2 SMNVEV (reference sequence). V lost 2 bases and J 2 bases, leaving 10 bases between the germline ends. Here the CDR3 DNA reads TGTGCCAGCAGTTTACGAGCAGGAGCCTACGAGCAGTACTTC. It is translated as CASSLRAGAYEQYF.

The chain employs TRBV5-5 and TRBJ2-3; TRBD2 matches 13 bases. The V gene end was trimmed by 4 bases and the J gene end by 3 bases; junction bases not matched to a gene: 8. The CDR3 has 17 amino acids. Germline lookup yields CDR1 SGHKS and CDR2 YYEKEE (reference sequence). As DNA, the CDR3 is TGTGCCAGCAGCCTTCGGACTAGCGGGGGTGGGACAGATACGCAGTATTTT. It is translated as CASSLRTSGGGTDTQYF.

The rearrangement links TRBV10-3 to TRBJ1-4; perhaps TRBD1 as D (5 bases). V lost 3 bases and J 4 bases, leaving 18 bases between the germline ends. Germline CDR1 is ENHRY and CDR2 is SYGVKD. CDR3 size: 17 residues. CDR3 protein: CAISDPSLGPNNEKLFF. DNA of the CDR3: TGTGCCATCAGTGACCCGAGTCTGGGACCGAATAATGAAAAACTGTTTTTT.

This clonotype was recorded at least ten times. The rearrangement joins TRBV5-6 to TRBJ2-7, with D tentatively TRBD1 (5 bases). Germline lookup yields CDR1 SGHDT and CDR2 YYEEEE. V was trimmed by 3 bases and J by 9 bases, leaving 13 bases between them. This CDR3 has 12 residues. CDR3: CASSSMGLRQYF. The CDR3 bases are TGTGCCAGCAGCTCTATGGGGCTACGGCAGTACTTC.

The CDR3 nucleotides read TGTGCCAGCACCCGCGGGGGGTCTAGCACAGATACGCAGTATTTT. Translation: CASTRGGSSTDTQYF. The chain combines TRBV7-2 with TRBJ2-3; TRBD2 aligns across 8 bases. Germline V CDR1 and CDR2: SGHTA, FQGNSA. With V trimmed by 7 bases and J by 0 bases, 6 bases remained unmatched. The CDR3 consists of 15 residues.

V and J are TRBV20-1 and TRBJ2-3; no firm D call. V was cut by 1 base and J by 0 bases, with 5 bases left in between. CDR3 size: 13 residues. The germline gives CDR1 DFQATT, CDR2 SNEGSKA (reference sequence). This chain's CDR3 is CSARVVSTDTQYF. CDR3 coding DNA: TGCAGTGCTAGAGTGGTTAGCACAGATACGCAGTATTTT.

This clonotype was observed a few times. The genes are TRBV20-1 and TRBJ2-5, with 15 bases fitting TRBD2. The CDR3 totals 16 residues. Germline lookup yields CDR1 DFQATT and CDR2 SNEGSKA (reference sequence). V lost 6 bases, J lost 5 bases, and 10 bases stayed unmatched. The CDR3 sequence: CSATGTSGGIRETQYF. The CDR3 nucleotides are TGCAGTGCAACCGGGACTAGCGGGGGGATCCGGGAGACCCAGTACTTC.

The sample holds many counts of this clonotype. This rearrangement joins TRBV14 to TRBJ2-1; 8 positions match TRBD2. Germline V lookup: CDR1 SGHDN, CDR2 FVKESK. This CDR3 is 15 amino acids long. V gave up 5 bases and J gave up 5 bases; unmatched junction bases: 8. Written as DNA, the CDR3 is TGTGCCAGCAGCGTGGGACTAGGGCGAAACAATGAGCAGTTCTTC. As protein: CASSVGLGRNNEQFF.

The chain carries TRBV4-1 and TRBJ2-4, with D uncertain. The CDR3 runs 15 residues. Germline V CDR1 and CDR2: MGHRA, YSYEKL. Trimming removed 1 base from V and 10 bases from J, with 17 bases in between. Here the CDR3 DNA reads TGCGCCAGCAGCCAAGGCCCCACCCCCTATGAGATTCAGTACTTC. This translates into CASSQGPTPYEIQYF.

This clonotype was observed once. The chain combines TRBV6-6 with TRBJ2-7; possible D gene TRBD1, 6 bases. The CDR3 has 12 residues. Trimming shortened V by 5 bases and J by 6 bases, and 11 bases separated the two germline ends. CDR1 and CDR2 from the germline V gene are MNHNY and SVGAGI (reference sequence). The CDR3: CASSQQGTEQYF. CDR3 coding DNA: TGTGCCAGCAGTCAACAGGGTACCGAGCAGTACTTC.

This clonotype was detected a few times. The chain links TRBV27 to TRBJ2-4; the match to TRBD1 covers 10 bases. CDR3 length equals 20 residues. Losses at the gene ends were 2 bases for V and 3 bases for J; bases not matched to a gene: 16. CDR1 is MNHEY and CDR2 is SMNVEV in the germline V gene (reference sequence). Written as DNA, the CDR3 is TGTGCCAGCAGTTTAGGCCCGGGACAGGGGTTTTCGGCGGACAAAAACATTCAGTACTTC. This translates into CASSLGPGQGFSADKNIQYF.

The sample holds a few counts of this clonotype. The chain has TRBV28 and TRBJ2-2, with TRBD1 matching 11 bases. The germline V gene has CDR1 MDHEN and CDR2 SYDVKM. V lost 9 bases, J lost 3 bases, and 6 bases stayed unmatched. CDR3 length equals 15 residues. Here the CDR3 reads CASAWDRGYTGELFF. The CDR3 bases are TGTGCCAGTGCATGGGACAGGGGGTACACCGGGGAGCTGTTTTTT.

J is TRBJ2-2 and V is TRBV5-6; 12 bases agree with TRBD1. The length of the CDR3 is 18 residues. From germline, CDR1 is SGHDT and CDR2 YYEEEE. The V segment lost 1 base and the J segment 6 bases; nucleotides outside the gene matches: 10. As DNA, the CDR3 is TGTGCCAGCAGCTTGACGGGACAGGGGGCCGGAGTGTCCGGGGAGCTGTTTTTT. It codes for CASSLTGQGAGVSGELFF.

There are many counts of this clonotype. DNA of the CDR3: TGTGCCACCAGTGAAACAGGGGAAGATACGCAGTATTTT. This sequence encodes CATSETGEDTQYF. The chain employs TRBV24-1 and TRBJ2-3, with 7 positions matching TRBD1. Trimming removed 4 bases from V and 5 bases from J; junction bases left unmatched: 2. Germline assignment: CDR1 KGHDR and CDR2 SFDVKD. The CDR3 runs to 13 residues.

This clonotype turned up a few times. The chain has TRBV6-2 or TRBV6-3 and TRBJ2-7, with TRBD2 matching 13 bases. Germline V gene lookup returns CDR1 MNHEY and CDR2 SVGEGT. The CDR3 length is 16 residues. The V and J ends lost 7 bases and 7 bases, in that order; junction bases with no gene match: 13. DNA of the CDR3: TGTGCCAGCACCCCACGGAGGGGACTAGCGGGATATGAGCAGTACTTC. Its translation is CASTPRRGLAGYEQYF.